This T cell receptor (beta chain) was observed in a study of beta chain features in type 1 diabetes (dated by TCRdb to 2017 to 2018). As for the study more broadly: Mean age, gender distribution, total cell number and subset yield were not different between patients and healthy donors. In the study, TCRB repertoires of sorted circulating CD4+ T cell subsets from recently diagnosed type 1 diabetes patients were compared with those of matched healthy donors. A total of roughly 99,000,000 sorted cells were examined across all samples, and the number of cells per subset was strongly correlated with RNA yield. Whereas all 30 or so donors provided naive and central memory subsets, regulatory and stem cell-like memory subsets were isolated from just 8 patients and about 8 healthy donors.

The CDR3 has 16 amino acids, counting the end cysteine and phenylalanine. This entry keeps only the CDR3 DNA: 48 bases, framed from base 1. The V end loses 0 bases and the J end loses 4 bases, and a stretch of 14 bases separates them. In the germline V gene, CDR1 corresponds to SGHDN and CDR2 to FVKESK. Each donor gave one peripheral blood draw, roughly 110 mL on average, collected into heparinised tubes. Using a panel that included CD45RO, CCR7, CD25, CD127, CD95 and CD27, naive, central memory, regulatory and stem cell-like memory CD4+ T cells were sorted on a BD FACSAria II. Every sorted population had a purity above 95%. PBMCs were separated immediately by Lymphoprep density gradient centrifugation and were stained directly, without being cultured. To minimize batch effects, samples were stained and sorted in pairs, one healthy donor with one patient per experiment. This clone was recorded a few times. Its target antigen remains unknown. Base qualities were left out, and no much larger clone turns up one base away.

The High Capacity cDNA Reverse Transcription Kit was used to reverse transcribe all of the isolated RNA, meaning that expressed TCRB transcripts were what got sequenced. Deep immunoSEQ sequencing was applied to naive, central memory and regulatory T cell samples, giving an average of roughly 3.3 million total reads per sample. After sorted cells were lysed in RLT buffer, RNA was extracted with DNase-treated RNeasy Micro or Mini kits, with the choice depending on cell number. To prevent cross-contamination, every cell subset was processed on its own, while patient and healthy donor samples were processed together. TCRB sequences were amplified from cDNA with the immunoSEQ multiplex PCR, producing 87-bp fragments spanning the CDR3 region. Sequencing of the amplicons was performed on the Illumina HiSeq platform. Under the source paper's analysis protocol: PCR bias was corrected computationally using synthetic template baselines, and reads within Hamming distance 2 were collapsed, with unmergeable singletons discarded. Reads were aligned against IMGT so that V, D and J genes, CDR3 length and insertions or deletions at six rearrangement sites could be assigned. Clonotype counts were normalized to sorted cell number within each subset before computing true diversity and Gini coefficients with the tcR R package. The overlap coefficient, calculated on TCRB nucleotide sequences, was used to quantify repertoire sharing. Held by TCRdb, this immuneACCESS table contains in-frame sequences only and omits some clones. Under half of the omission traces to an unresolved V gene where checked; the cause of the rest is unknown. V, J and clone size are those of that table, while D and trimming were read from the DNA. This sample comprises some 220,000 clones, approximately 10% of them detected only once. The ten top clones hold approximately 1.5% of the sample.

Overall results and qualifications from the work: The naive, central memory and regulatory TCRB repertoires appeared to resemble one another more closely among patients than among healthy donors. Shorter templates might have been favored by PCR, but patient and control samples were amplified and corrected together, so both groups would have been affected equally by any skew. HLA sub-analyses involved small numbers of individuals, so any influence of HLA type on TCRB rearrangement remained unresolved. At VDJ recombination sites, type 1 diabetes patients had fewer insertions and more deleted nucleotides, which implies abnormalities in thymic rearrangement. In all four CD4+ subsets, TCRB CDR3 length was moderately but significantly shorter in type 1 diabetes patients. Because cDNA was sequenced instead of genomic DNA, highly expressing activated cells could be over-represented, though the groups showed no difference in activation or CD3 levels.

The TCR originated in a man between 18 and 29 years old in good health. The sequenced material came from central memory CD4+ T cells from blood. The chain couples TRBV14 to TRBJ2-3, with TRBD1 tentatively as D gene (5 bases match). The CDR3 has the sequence CASSQDVGAGPDTQYF. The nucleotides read TGTGCCAGCAGCCAAGATGTTGGGGCAGGACCAGATACGCAGTATTTT.